This passage covers 2 T cell receptor beta chains from one sample sequenced in a study of cytomegalovirus exposure and HLA in healthy donors. PCR primers comprised 60 Vbeta and 13 Jbeta primers. Profiled with immunoSEQ multiplex PCR; TCRdb holds only in-frame clones, not every one. Altogether about 120,000 clones are present, about 74% being singletons, with the ten largest covering less than 3.5%. Sequencing used PBMCs. The receptors come from a woman aged 40 to 50 in good health and CMV-seropositive.

This clone showed up just a few times. This chain links TRBV4-2 with TRBJ2-5; TRBD2 agrees at 10 bases. The DNA matches TRBJ2-7 better at its end, which makes the J call doubtful. CDR3 size: 16 residues. Germline V lookup: CDR1 LGHNA, CDR2 YNFKEQ. The CDR3 DNA reads as TGTGCCAGCAGCCAGGGAGCGGGAGGGGGGACCTACGAGCAGTACTTC. Amino acids: CASSQGAGGGTYEQYF.

Comments on this clone: Germline and junction disagree at one end, which may indicate a read error. This sequence joins TRBV7-7 and TRBJ2-1; the D gene is possibly TRBD1 (6 bases). Germline CDR1 is SSHAT and CDR2 is FNYEAQ (reference sequence). The length of the CDR3 is 12 residues. In nucleotides, the CDR3 is TGTGCTAGCAGCTTACAGGGCGGTGAGCAGTTCTTC. This gives the protein CASSLQGGEQFF. Complete variable domain (other parts from reference TRBV7-7 and TRBJ2-1): GAGVSQSPRYKVTKRGQDVTLRCDPISSHATLYWYQQALGQGPEFLTYFNYEAQPDKSGLPSDRFSAERPEGSISTLTIQRTEQRDSAMYRCASSLQGGEQFFGPGTRLTVL.